The 27 T cell receptor beta chains below come from one sample, sequenced in a study of beta chain features in type 1 diabetes. TCRB transcripts that were expressed got sequenced, as all of the isolated RNA had been reverse transcribed. The table came from immunoSEQ multiplex PCR; TCRdb's copy has only in-frame clones and leaves some out. The table includes around 200,000 clones, about 13% detected once. Source material: central memory CD4+ T cells from blood. Receptors originate from a woman under 30 in good health.

The chain recombines TRBV6-5 with TRBJ1-4; 9 bases align to TRBD1. The CDR3 spans 14 residues. J gave up 7 bases and V 6 bases, and 6 bases lay outside the gene matches. Germline V lookup: CDR1 MNHEY, CDR2 SVGAGI. CDR3 sequence: CASSPGQGFEKLFF. Here the CDR3 DNA reads TGTGCCAGCAGCCCGGGACAGGGTTTTGAAAAACTGTTTTTT.

V is TRBV19 and J is TRBJ2-1, with D unclear. Trimming took 7 bases from V and 4 from J, leaving 20 bases between them. The germline V gene has CDR1 LNHDA and CDR2 SQIVND (reference sequence). The length of the CDR3 is 16 residues. The CDR3 region is CASTQHTRPRYNEQFF. In DNA, the CDR3 is TGTGCCAGTACCCAACACACCCGTCCACGATACAATGAGCAGTTCTTC. Combining the CDR3 with reference TRBV19 and TRBJ2-1 gives the whole variable domain DGGITQSPKYLFRKEGQNVTLSCEQNLNHDAMYWYRQDPGQGLRLIYYSQIVNDFQKGDIAEGYSVSREKKESFPLTVTSAQKNPTAFYLCASTQHTRPRYNEQFFGPGTRLTVL.

The CDR3 is CSVLGAGDTEAFF. The CDR3 DNA reads TGCAGCGTGCTCGGAGCGGGGGATACTGAAGCTTTCTTT. The J gene is TRBJ1-1, the V gene TRBV29-1; tentative D call: TRBD1 (5 bases). This CDR3 region has 13 residues. The ends were cut back, 6 bases at V and 5 bases at J, with 16 bases in the middle. CDR1 SQVTM and CDR2 ANQGSEA come from the germline V gene.

The genes are TRBV28 and TRBJ2-3; TRBD2 matches at 7 bases. The CDR3 spans 17 residues. Germline V gene lookup returns CDR1 MDHEN and CDR2 SYDVKM. Trimming took 5 bases from V and 2 from J; bases not matched to a gene: 13. CDR3 residues: CASSPPRGSGYTDTQYF. CDR3 nucleotides: TGTGCCAGCAGTCCACCACGGGGTAGCGGGTACACAGATACGCAGTATTTT. Supplemented by reference TRBV28 and TRBJ2-3, the full variable domain reads DVKVTQSSRYLVKRTGEKVFLECVQDMDHENMFWYRQDPGLGLRLIYFSYDVKMKEKGDIPEGYSVSREKKERFSLILESASTNQTSMYLCASSPPRGSGYTDTQYFGPGTRLTVL.

This clone was counted a few times. The chain recombines TRBV19 with TRBJ2-7; TRBD1 agrees at 9 bases. Germline V gene lookup returns CDR1 LNHDA and CDR2 SQIVND (reference sequence). This CDR3 has 13 amino acids. The V and J ends lost 8 bases and 6 bases, in that order; junction bases with no gene match: 8. The CDR3 here is CASEGQGIGEQYF. CDR3 nucleotide sequence: TGTGCCAGTGAGGGACAGGGAATCGGCGAGCAGTACTTC. Based on the CDR3 plus reference TRBV19 and TRBJ2-7, the full variable domain is DGGITQSPKYLFRKEGQNVTLSCEQNLNHDAMYWYRQDPGQGLRLIYYSQIVNDFQKGDIAEGYSVSREKKESFPLTVTSAQKNPTAFYLCASEGQGIGEQYFGPGTRLTVT.

Points on this clone: A junction boundary mismatches the germline segment, possibly from a read error. The V call is TRBV6-1, the J call TRBJ1-5, with a possible D match to TRBD1 (6 bases). Germline CDR1 reads MNHNS; CDR2 reads SASEGT. This CDR3 is built from 15 residues. CDR3 protein: CAISESPARGQPQHF. The CDR3 region has the DNA TGTGCCATCAGTGAGTCCCCGGCCAGGGGTCAGCCCCAGCATTTT.

The V gene is TRBV13, the J gene TRBJ1-4; 10 nucleotides agree with TRBD1. Trimming took 3 bases from V and 5 from J; bases not matched to a gene: 3. The CDR3 contains 15 residues. CDR1 is PRHDT, CDR2 FYEKMQ, per germline (reference sequence). The DNA for the CDR3 is TGTGCCAGCAGCTTGGGACAGGGGATAAATGAAAAACTGTTTTTT. This gives the protein CASSLGQGINEKLFF.

The V call is TRBV6-5, the J call TRBJ1-1; D remains unclear. Between the trimmed V and J ends, which lost 5 bases and 5 bases, there was a span of 12 bases. The V gene's germline CDR1 is MNHEY and CDR2 SVGAGI. The CDR3 has 13 residues. CDR3 nucleotide sequence: TGTGCCAGCAGTGCTTACCGGGAGACTGAAGCTTTCTTT. Its translation: CASSAYRETEAFF.

CDR3 region: CAISEKTSGSADTQYF. The CDR3 DNA reads as TGTGCCATCAGTGAGAAGACTAGCGGGAGTGCAGATACGCAGTATTTT. The chain carries TRBV10-3 and TRBJ2-3; 12 positions match TRBD2. Germline loops: CDR1 ENHRY, CDR2 SYGVKD. Trimming at V came to 2 bases and at J to 4 bases, leaving 4 bases not matched to a gene. CDR3 size: 16 residues.

This clone showed up just once. CDR3 in DNA: TGTGCCAGCAGCCTCGACAGGATGAACACTGAAGCTTTCTTT. Encoded protein: CASSLDRMNTEAFF. This chain connects TRBV16 to TRBJ1-1; D is possibly TRBD1 (6 bases). The V end was cut by 4 bases, the J end by 0 bases, with 9 bases between. CDR1 is KGHSY and CDR2 is FQNENV in the germline V gene. The CDR3 consists of 14 residues.

This clone occurred a few times. The chain carries TRBV5-1 and TRBJ2-3; the D is unclear. The V end lost 0 bases, the J end lost 3 bases, and 8 bases lay between the germline ends. The CDR3 sequence is 14 residues long. CDR1 is SGHRS, CDR2 YFSETQ, per germline. CDR3 DNA: TGCGCCAGCAGCTTGGAAGCCCCAACAGATACGCAGTATTTT. Encoded protein: CASSLEAPTDTQYF.

This clone was recorded a few times. The chain links TRBV25-1 to TRBJ2-7, with D tentatively TRBD2 (5 bases). Between the trimmed V and J ends, which lost 2 bases and 3 bases, there was a span of 8 bases. The CDR3 consists of 13 residues. Per the germline V gene, CDR1 is MGHDK and CDR2 is SYGVNS. The CDR3 is CASSEVTSYEQYF. CDR3 nucleotide sequence: TGTGCCAGCAGTGAAGTCACTAGCTACGAGCAGTACTTC.

This clone was seen ten or more times. The chain recombines TRBV11-1 with TRBJ2-7; 9 nucleotides line up with TRBD1. Germline CDR1 reads SGHAT; CDR2 reads FQDESV (reference sequence). V trimming: 5 bases; J trimming: 5 bases; junction bases outside the gene matches: 7. CDR3 size: 14 residues. CDR3 loop: CASSPRDRDDEQYF. The DNA for the CDR3 is TGTGCCAGCAGCCCCCGGGACAGGGACGACGAGCAGTACTTC.

CDR3 region: CAWSLTGAKNIQYF. CDR3 bases: TGTGCCTGGAGCCTAACAGGGGCCAAAAACATTCAGTACTTC. This rearrangement joins TRBV30 to TRBJ2-4, with TRBD1 as a possible D gene (6 bases). Trimming removed 3 bases from V and 1 base from J, with 10 bases in between. The CDR3 is 14 residues long. Per germline, CDR1 GTSNPN and CDR2 SVGIG (reference sequence). Complete variable domain (other parts from reference TRBV30 and TRBJ2-4): SQTIHQWPATLVQPVGSPLSLECTVEGTSNPNLYWYRQAAGRGLQLLFYSVGIGQISSEVPQNLSASRPQDRQFILSSKKLLLSDSGFYLCAWSLTGAKNIQYFGAGTRLSVL.

The chain joins TRBV19 to TRBJ2-3; D perhaps matches TRBD1 (6 bases). CDR1 LNHDA and CDR2 SQIVND come from the germline V gene (reference sequence). CDR3 length: 12 amino acids. Deletions cut 5 bases from V and 9 bases from J, with 12 bases between. CDR3 protein: CASSVVGATQYF. CDR3 DNA: TGTGCCAGTAGTGTCGTGGGGGCGACGCAGTATTTT. Complete variable domain (other parts from reference TRBV19 and TRBJ2-3): DGGITQSPKYLFRKEGQNVTLSCEQNLNHDAMYWYRQDPGQGLRLIYYSQIVNDFQKGDIAEGYSVSREKKESFPLTVTSAQKNPTAFYLCASSVVGATQYFGPGTRLTVL.

The chain couples TRBV28 to TRBJ2-7; D possibly corresponds to TRBD1 (6 bases). Trimming stripped 6 bases from V and 2 bases from J, with 14 bases between. The CDR3 length is 14 residues. Germline lookup yields CDR1 MDHEN and CDR2 SYDVKM. CDR3 loop: CASRTHRDPYEQYF. The CDR3, as DNA: TGTGCCAGCAGGACCCACAGGGATCCCTACGAGCAGTACTTC.

The V call is TRBV30, the J call TRBJ2-5, with no clear D. CDR3 length equals 14 residues. V gave up 2 bases and J gave up 5 bases, with 15 bases separating them. The germline V gene has CDR1 GTSNPN and CDR2 SVGIG (reference sequence). The CDR3 DNA reads TGTGCCTGGAGTCCCCCCAGTGTCTGGGAGACCCAGTACTTC. It is translated as CAWSPPSVWETQYF.

About this clone: The sample holds other DNA sequences that translate to the same CDR3. The chain is built from TRBV19 and TRBJ1-5; TRBD1 is a possible D gene (6 bases). V shed 3 bases and J shed 3 bases, with 12 bases lying between them. Germline lookup yields CDR1 LNHDA and CDR2 SQIVND (reference sequence). This CDR3 contains 15 residues. For the CDR3, the DNA is TGTGCCAGTAGTATCCAGGGGAAGGACAATCAGCCCCAGCATTTT. Residues: CASSIQGKDNQPQHF.

The chain recombines TRBV7-7 with TRBJ2-2; D may be TRBD1 (6 bases). This CDR3 has 13 residues. Per germline, CDR1 SSHAT and CDR2 FNYEAQ (reference sequence). Trimming cost V 5 bases and J 5 bases, with 9 bases left between them. The CDR3 DNA sequence: TGTGCCAGCAGCGTCGGGACAACCGGGGAGCTGTTTTTT. Its protein is CASSVGTTGELFF.

In its sample, this clone was seen a few times. This rearrangement joins TRBV29-1 to TRBJ1-1, with 7 bases matching TRBD1. CDR1 and CDR2 (germline): SQVTM, ANQGSEA. The V segment lost 3 bases and the J segment 3 bases; nucleotides outside the gene matches: 4. This CDR3 is built from 13 residues. CDR3 bases: TGCAGCGTTGACACCGACAGGGACACTGAAGCTTTCTTT. Protein product: CSVDTDRDTEAFF.

This sequence joins TRBV7-9 and TRBJ2-7, with D unresolved. Trimming cost V 4 bases and J 12 bases, with 16 bases left between them. Germline CDR1 and CDR2: SEHNR and FQNEAQ (reference sequence). The CDR3 is 12 amino acids. CDR3 residues: CASSSHFARSYF. The DNA for the CDR3 is TGTGCCAGCAGCTCCCATTTTGCGCGTTCGTACTTC.

CDR3 bases: TGTGCCAGCAGTCCTACAGGGGGCCGTGGGGAGACCCAGTACTTC. It encodes CASSPTGGRGETQYF. The chain links TRBV6-5 to TRBJ2-5, with TRBD1 identical over 9 bases. V trimming: 5 bases; J trimming: 5 bases; junction bases outside the gene matches: 9. The CDR3 covers 15 residues. Germline V gene data show CDR1 as MNHEY and CDR2 as SVGAGI.

The CDR3 reads CASSSYRGLAEAFF. As DNA, the CDR3 is TGTGCCAGCAGTTCGTACAGGGGTTTAGCTGAAGCTTTCTTT. The rearrangement joins TRBV28 to TRBJ1-1; TRBD1 agrees at 7 bases. Trimming at V came to 4 bases and at J to 6 bases, leaving 8 bases not matched to a gene. This CDR3 is 14 amino acids long. Germline loops: CDR1 MDHEN, CDR2 SYDVKM.

This rearrangement joins TRBV6-5 to TRBJ1-2, with TRBD1 as a possible D gene (6 bases). Germline CDR1 reads MNHEY; CDR2 reads SVGAGI. CDR3 length equals 15 residues. V lost 3 bases, J lost 0 bases, and 11 bases lay in between. CDR3 sequence: CASSYGGAANYGYTF. The CDR3 DNA reads as TGTGCCAGCAGTTATGGGGGGGCGGCTAACTATGGCTACACCTTC.

The CDR3, as DNA: TGTGCCAGCAGCCAGGGCAGACCGGAAAAACTGTTTTTT. This gives the protein CASSQGRPEKLFF. The chain employs TRBV4-2 and TRBJ1-4; D remains ambiguous. Germline CDR1 reads LGHNA; CDR2 reads YNFKEQ. V lost 3 bases, J lost 8 bases, and 10 bases lay in between. This CDR3 has 13 residues.

This clone was seen a few times. V usage is TRBV29-1 and J usage is TRBJ2-5; 7 nucleotides line up with TRBD1. The V gene's germline CDR1 is SQVTM and CDR2 ANQGSEA. The ends lost 4 bases at V and 2 bases at J; junction bases unmatched: 7. This CDR3 contains 14 residues. The CDR3 protein is CSVVGDRLQETQYF. CDR3 in DNA: TGCAGCGTTGTGGGGGACAGACTACAAGAGACCCAGTACTTC.

This clone was detected a few times. The chain is built from TRBV7-9 and TRBJ2-7; D is ambiguous. V lost 1 base to trimming and J lost 3 bases, with 7 bases between them. Per germline, CDR1 SEHNR and CDR2 FQNEAQ (reference sequence). The CDR3 is 13 amino acids. This CDR3 reads CASSLVYLYEQYF. CDR3 sequence (DNA): TGTGCCAGCAGCTTAGTCTACCTCTACGAGCAGTACTTC.